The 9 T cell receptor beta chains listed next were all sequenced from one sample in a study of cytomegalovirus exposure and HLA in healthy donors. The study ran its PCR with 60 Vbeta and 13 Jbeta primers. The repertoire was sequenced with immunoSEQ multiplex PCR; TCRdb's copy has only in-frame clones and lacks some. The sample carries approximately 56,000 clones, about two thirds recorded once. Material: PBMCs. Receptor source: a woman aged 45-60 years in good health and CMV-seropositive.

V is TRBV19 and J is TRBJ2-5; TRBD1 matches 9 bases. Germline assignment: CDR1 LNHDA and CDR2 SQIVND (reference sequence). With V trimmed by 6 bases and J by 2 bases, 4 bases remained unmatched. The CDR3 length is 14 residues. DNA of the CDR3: TGTGCCAGTAGGAAGACAGGGGGTCAAGAGACCCAGTACTTC. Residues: CASRKTGGQETQYF.

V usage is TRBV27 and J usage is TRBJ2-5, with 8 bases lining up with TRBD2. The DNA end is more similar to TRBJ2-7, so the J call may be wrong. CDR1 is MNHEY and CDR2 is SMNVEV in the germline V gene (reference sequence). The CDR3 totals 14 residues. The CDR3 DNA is TGTGCCAGTTCCCGGGAGGGCGGGGGACACGAGCAGTACTTC. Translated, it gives CASSREGGGHEQYF.

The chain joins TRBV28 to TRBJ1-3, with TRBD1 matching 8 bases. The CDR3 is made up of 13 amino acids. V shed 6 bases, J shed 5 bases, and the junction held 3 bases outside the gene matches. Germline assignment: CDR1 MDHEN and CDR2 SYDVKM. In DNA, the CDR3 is TGTGCCAGCAGGCAGGGGGCGCGAAACACCATATATTTT. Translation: CASRQGARNTIYF.

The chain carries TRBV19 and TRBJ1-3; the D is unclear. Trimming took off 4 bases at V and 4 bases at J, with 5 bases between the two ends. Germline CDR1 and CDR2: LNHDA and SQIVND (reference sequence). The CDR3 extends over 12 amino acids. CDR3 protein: CASSTQGNTIYF. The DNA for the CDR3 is TGTGCCAGTAGTACACAGGGAAACACCATATATTTT.

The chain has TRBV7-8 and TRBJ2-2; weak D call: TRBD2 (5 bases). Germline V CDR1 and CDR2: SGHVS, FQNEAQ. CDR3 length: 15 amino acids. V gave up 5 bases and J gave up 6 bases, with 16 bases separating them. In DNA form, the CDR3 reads TGTGCCAGCAGCCCCCCAAGGTCTAGCCCCGGGGAGCTGTTTTTT. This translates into CASSPPRSSPGELFF.

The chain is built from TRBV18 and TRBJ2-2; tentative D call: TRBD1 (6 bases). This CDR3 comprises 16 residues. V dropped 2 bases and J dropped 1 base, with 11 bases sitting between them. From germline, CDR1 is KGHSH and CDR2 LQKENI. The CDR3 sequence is CASSPTGRVNTGELFF. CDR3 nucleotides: TGTGCCAGCTCACCAACAGGGCGAGTGAACACCGGGGAGCTGTTTTTT.

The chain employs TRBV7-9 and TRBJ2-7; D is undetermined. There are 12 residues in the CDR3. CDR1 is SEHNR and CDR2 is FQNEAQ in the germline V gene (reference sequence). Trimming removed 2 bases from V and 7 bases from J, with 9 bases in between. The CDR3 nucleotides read TGTGCCAGCAGCTTATCGGGTCTAGAGCAGTACTTC. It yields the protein CASSLSGLEQYF.

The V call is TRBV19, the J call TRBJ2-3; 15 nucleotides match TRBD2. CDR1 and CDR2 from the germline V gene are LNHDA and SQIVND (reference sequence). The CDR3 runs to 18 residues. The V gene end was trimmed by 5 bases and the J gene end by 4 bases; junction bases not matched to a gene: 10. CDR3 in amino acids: CASSAGTSGRFRADTQYF. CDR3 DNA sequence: TGTGCCAGTAGTGCCGGGACTAGCGGGAGGTTTAGGGCAGATACGCAGTATTTT.

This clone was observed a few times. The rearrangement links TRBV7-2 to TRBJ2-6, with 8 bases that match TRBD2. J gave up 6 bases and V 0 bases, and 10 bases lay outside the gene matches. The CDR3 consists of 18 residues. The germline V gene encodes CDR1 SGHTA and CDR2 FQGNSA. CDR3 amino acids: CASSLASGGTYLANVLTF. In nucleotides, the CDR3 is TGTGCCAGCAGCTTAGCCTCGGGAGGGACGTACCTGGCCAACGTCCTGACTTTC.